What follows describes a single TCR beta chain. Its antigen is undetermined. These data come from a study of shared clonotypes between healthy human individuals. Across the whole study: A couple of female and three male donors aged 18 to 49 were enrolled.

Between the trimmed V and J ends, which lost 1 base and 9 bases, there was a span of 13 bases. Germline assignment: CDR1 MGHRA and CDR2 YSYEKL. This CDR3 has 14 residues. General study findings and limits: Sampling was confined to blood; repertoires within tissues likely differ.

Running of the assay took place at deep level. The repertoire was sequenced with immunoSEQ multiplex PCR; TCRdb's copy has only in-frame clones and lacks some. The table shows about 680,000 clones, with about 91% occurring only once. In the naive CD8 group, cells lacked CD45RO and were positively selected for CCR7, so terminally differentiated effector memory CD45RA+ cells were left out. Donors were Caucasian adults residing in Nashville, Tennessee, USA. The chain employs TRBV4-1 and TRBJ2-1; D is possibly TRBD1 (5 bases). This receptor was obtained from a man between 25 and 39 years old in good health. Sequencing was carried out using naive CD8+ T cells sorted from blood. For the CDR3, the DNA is TGCGCCAGCAGCCAAGGGGGCGGCGCAGGTGAGCAGTTCTTC. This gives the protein CASSQGGGAGEQFF.